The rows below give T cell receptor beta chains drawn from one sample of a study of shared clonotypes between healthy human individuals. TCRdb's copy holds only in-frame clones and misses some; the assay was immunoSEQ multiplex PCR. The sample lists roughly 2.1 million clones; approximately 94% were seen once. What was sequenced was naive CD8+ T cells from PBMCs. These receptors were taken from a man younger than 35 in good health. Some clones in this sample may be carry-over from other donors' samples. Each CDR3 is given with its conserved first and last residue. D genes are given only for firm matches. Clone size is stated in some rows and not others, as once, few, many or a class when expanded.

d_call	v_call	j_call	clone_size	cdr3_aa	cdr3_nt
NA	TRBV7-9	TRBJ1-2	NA	CASSLATIANYGYTF	TGTGCCAGCAGCTTAGCCACGATAGCTAACTATGGCTACACCTTC
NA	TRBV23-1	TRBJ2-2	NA	CASSQWGPHMSGELFF	TGCGCCAGCAGTCAATGGGGGCCTCATATGAGCGGGGAGCTGTTTTTT
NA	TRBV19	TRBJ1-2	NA	CASRQDDGYTF	TGTGCCAGCCGACAGGACGATGGCTACACCTTC
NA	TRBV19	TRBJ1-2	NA	CASSSQSPGGYTF	TGTGCCAGTAGTTCTCAGAGTCCTGGAGGCTACACCTTC
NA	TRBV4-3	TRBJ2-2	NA	CASSQDLGVFNTGELFF	TGCGCCAGCAGCCAAGATCTAGGAGTCTTTAACACCGGGGAGCTGTTTTTT
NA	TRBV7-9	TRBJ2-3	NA	CASSLADGGADTQYF	TGTGCCAGCAGCTTAGCGGACGGGGGCGCAGATACGCAGTATTTT
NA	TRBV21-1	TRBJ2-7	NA	CARKGLAKSSYEQYF	TGTGCCAGGAAAGGACTAGCGAAGAGCTCCTACGAGCAGTACTTC
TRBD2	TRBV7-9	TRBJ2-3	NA	CASTTRTSGPTWARDTQYF	TGTGCCAGCACCACCCGGACTAGCGGGCCTACCTGGGCTCGAGATACGCAGTATTTT
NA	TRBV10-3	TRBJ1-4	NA	CATNEEQGAVEKLFF	TGTGCCACCAACGAAGAACAGGGAGCCGTTGAAAAACTGTTTTTT
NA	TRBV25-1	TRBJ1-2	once	CASSPGGRMDGYTF	TGTGCCAGCAGCCCGGGCGGGCGGATGGATGGCTACACCTTC
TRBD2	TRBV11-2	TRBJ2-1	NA	CASSTPSGLAETFYNEQFF	TGTGCCAGCAGCACGCCCTCGGGACTAGCGGAAACCTTCTACAATGAGCAGTTCTTC